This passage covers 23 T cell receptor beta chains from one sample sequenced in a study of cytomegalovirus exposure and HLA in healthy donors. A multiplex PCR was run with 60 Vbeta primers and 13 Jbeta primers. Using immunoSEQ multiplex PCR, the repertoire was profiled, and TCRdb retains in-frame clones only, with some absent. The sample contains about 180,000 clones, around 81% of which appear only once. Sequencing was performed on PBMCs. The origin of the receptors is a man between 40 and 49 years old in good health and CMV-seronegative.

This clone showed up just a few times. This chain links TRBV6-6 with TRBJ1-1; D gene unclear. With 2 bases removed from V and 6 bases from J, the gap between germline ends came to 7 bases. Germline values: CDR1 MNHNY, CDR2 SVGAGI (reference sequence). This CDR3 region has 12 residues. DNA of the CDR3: TGTGCCAGCAGTTACGGCGGGGCTGAAGCTTTCTTT. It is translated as CASSYGGAEAFF.

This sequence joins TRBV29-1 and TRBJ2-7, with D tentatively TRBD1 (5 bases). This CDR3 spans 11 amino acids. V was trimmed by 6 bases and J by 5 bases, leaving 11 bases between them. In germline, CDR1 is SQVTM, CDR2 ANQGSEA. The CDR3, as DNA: TGCAGCGTAGACAGTTACGACGAGCAGTACTTC. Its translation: CSVDSYDEQYF.

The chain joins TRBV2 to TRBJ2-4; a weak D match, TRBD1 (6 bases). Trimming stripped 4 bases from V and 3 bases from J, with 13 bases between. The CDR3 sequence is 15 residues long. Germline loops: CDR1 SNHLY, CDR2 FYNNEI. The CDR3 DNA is TGTGCCAGCAGTGTCCCAACAGGGAGCAAAAACATTCAGTACTTC. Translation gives CASSVPTGSKNIQYF.

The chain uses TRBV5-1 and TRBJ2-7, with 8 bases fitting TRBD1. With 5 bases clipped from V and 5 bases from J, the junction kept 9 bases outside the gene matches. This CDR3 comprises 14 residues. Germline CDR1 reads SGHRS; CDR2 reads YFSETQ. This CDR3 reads CASSPGQGFHEQYF. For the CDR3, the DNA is TGCGCCAGCAGTCCTGGACAGGGCTTTCACGAGCAGTACTTC.

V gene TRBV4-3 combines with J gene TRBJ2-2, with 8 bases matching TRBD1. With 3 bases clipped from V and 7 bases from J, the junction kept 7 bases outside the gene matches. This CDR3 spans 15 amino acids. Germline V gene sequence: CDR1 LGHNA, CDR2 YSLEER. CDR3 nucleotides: TGCGCCAGCAGCCAGGACAGGGCTAATCACGGGGAGCTGTTTTTT. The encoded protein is CASSQDRANHGELFF.

CDR3 in amino acids: CASSTLAGGGDNGDTQYF. CDR3 in DNA: TGTGCCAGCAGTACACTAGCGGGAGGCGGGGACAATGGAGATACGCAGTATTTT. J is TRBJ2-3 and V is TRBV27; 12 bases line up with TRBD2. This CDR3 spans 18 amino acids. Germline V gene data show CDR1 as MNHEY and CDR2 as SMNVEV (reference sequence). With 5 bases clipped from V and 5 bases from J, the junction kept 14 bases outside the gene matches.

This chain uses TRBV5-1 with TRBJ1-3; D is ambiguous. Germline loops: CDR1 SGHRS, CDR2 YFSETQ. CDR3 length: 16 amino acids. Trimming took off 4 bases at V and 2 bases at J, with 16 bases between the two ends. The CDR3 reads CASSQYDRSPGNTIYF. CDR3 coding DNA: TGCGCCAGCAGCCAGTACGACCGGAGCCCTGGAAACACCATATATTTT. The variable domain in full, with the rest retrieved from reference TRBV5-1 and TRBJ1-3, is KAGVTQTPRYLIKTRGQQVTLSCSPISGHRSVSWYQQTPGQGLQFLFEYFSETQRNKGNFPGRFSGRQFSNSRSEMNVSTLELGDSALYLCASSQYDRSPGNTIYFGEGSWLTVV.

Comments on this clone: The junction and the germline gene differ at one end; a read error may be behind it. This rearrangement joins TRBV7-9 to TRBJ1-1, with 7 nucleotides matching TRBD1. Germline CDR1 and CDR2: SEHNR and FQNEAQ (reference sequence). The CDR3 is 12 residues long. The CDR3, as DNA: TGTTCCAGCCGTACAGGGGAGGCTGAAGCTTTCTTT. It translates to CSSRTGEAEAFF.

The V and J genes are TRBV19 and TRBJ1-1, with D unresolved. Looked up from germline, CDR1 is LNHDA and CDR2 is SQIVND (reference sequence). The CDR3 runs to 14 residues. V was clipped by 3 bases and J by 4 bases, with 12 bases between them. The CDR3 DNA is TGTGCCAGTAGTATCGCGGGGATGGTCACTGAAGCTTTCTTT. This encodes CASSIAGMVTEAFF.

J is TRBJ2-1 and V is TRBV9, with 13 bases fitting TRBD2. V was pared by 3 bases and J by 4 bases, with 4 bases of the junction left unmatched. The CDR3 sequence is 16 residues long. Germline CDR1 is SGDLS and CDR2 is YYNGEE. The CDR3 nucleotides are TGTGCCAGCAGCGCGAGGACTAGCGGGGGTTACAATGAGCAGTTCTTC. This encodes CASSARTSGGYNEQFF.

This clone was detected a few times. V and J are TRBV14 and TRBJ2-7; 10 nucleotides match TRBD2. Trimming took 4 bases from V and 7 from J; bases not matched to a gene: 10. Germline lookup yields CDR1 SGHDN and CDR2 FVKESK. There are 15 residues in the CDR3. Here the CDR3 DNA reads TGTGCCAGCAGCCCGACGCTAGCGGGAGAAGGAGAGCAGTACTTC. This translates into CASSPTLAGEGEQYF.

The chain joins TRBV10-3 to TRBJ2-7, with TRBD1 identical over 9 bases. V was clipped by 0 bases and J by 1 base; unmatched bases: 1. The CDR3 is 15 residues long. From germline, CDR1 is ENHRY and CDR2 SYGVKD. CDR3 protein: CAISESTGGSYEQYF. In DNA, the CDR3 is TGTGCCATCAGTGAGTCGACAGGGGGATCCTACGAGCAGTACTTC.

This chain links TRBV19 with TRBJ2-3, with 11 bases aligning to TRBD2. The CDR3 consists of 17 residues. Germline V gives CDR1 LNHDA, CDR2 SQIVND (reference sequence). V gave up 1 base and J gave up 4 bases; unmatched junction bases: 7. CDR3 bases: TGTGCCAGTAGTATAGGAGGTAGCGGGAGGGCCTCAGATACGCAGTATTTT. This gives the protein CASSIGGSGRASDTQYF.

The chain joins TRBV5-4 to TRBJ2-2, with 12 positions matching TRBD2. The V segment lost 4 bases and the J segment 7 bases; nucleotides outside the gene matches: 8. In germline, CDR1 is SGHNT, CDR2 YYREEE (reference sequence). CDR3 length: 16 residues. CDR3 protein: CASSPRTSGAGGELFF. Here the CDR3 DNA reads TGTGCCAGCAGCCCCAGGACTAGCGGGGCGGGCGGGGAGCTGTTTTTT.

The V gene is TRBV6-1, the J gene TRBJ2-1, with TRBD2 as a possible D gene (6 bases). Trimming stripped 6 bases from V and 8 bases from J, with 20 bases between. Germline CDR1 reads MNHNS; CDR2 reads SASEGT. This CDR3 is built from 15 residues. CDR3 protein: CASRARDEGGDEQFF. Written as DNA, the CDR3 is TGTGCCAGCAGGGCCCGGGACGAAGGAGGGGATGAGCAGTTCTTC.

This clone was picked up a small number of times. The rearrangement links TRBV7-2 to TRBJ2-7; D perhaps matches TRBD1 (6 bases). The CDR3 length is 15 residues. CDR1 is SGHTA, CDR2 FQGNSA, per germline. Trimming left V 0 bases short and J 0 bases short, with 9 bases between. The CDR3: CASSLAGQNSYEQYF. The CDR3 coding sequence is TGTGCCAGCAGCTTAGCGGGACAAAACTCCTACGAGCAGTACTTC.

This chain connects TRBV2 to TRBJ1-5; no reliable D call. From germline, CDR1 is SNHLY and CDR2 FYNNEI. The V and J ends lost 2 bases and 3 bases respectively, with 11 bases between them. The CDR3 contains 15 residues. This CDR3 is CASSELGQTNQPQHF. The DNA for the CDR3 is TGTGCCAGCAGTGAACTAGGCCAAACCAATCAGCCCCAGCATTTT.

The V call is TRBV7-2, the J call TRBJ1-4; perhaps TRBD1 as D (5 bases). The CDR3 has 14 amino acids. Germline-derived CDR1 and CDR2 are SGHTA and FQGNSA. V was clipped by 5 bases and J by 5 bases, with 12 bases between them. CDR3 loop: CASSQGGVNEKLFF. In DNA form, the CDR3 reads TGTGCCAGCAGCCAGGGAGGGGTAAATGAAAAACTGTTTTTT.

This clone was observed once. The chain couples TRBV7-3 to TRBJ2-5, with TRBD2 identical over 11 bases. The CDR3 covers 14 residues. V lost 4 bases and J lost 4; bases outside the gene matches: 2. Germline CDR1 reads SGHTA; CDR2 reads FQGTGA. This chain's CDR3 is CASSSGLAGETQYF. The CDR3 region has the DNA TGTGCCAGCAGCTCCGGACTAGCGGGAGAGACCCAGTACTTC.

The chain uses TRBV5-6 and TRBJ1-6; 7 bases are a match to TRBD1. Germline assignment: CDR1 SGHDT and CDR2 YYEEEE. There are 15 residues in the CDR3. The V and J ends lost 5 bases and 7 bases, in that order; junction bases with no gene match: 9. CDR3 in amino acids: CASSPRGHRNSPLHF. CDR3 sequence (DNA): TGTGCCAGCAGTCCAAGGGGGCATCGGAATTCACCCCTCCACTTT.

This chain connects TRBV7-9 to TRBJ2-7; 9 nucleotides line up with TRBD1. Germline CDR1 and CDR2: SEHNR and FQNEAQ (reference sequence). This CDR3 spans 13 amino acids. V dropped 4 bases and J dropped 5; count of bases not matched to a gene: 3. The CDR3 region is CASSSDRGHEQYF. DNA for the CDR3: TGTGCCAGCAGCTCGGACAGGGGCCACGAGCAGTACTTC.

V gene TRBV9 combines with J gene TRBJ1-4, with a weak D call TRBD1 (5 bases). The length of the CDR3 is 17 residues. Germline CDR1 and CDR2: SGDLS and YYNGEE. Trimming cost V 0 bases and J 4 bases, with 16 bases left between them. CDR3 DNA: TGTGCCAGCAGCGTAGGCATTGGGGGAGGAATTAATGAAAAACTGTTTTTT. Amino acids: CASSVGIGGGINEKLFF.

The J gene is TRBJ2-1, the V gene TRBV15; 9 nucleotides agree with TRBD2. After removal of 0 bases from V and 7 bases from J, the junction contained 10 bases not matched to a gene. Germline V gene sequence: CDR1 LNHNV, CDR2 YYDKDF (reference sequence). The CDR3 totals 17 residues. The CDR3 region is CATSRDSGGGVSNEQFF. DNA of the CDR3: TGTGCCACCAGCAGAGATTCGGGCGGGGGGGTCTCGAATGAGCAGTTCTTC.